Sequencing of this T cell receptor beta chain was carried out in a study of blood T cell repertoires in COVID-19. The wider study: Acute and convalescent COVID-19 specimens originated in the United States, Italy and Spain. PBMCs, B-cell-depleted T cells, or T cells provided the cDNA or gDNA that made up the material.

Under the authors' procedure: The authors estimated nucleated cell counts from reference gene primer amplification. Data came from immunoSEQ multiplex PCR; TCRdb stores just in-frame clones and leaves some out. V, J and clone size are taken as reported in that table, and D and trimming were inferred from the DNA itself. The sample records over 250,000 clones, 75% to 90% being singletons. The CDR3 length is 14 residues. J was trimmed by 6 bases and V by 0 bases; bases with no gene match: 2. CDR1 and CDR2 (germline): LGHDT, YNNKEL (reference sequence). J is TRBJ2-7 and V is TRBV3-1 (or the pseudogene TRBV3-2); 10 bases map to TRBD1. The TCR was taken from a man between 50 and 59 years old with acute or convalescent COVID-19. Sequencing used peripheral blood. This CDR3 is CASSQDRDRGEQYF. CDR3 DNA: TGTGCCAGCAGCCAAGATAGGGACAGGGGCGAGCAGTACTTC.